This is a list of T cell receptor beta chains from one sample in a study of beta chain features in type 1 diabetes. TCRdb's table, derived via immunoSEQ multiplex PCR, lists solely in-frame clones and lacks some. In the table there are 150,000 to 200,000 clones, approximately 8.1% of which are singletons. The sequencing input was central memory CD4+ T cells from blood. Receptors originate from a woman aged 40 to 50 with type 1 diabetes. Both conserved end residues are part of each CDR3. D genes are given only for firm matches. A clone size is listed for some rows: how often the clone was seen (once, few, many), or a class if it is expanded.

D gene	J gene	clone size	V gene	CDR3 DNA	CDR3 protein
TRBD2	TRBJ2-7	few	TRBV7-2	TGTGCCAGCAGCTTCCTTAGCGGGGCCGCCTACGAGCAGTACTTC	CASSFLSGAAYEQYF
.	TRBJ1-2	.	TRBV4-1	TGCGCCAGCAGCCAAGGATCGGCAGCATGGGAGAACTATGGCTACACCTTC	CASSQGSAAWENYGYTF
.	TRBJ2-3	many	TRBV7-2	TGTGCCAGCAGTTCGCAGGGTACAGATACGCAGTATTTT	CASSSQGTDTQYF
.	TRBJ1-2	.	TRBV6-5	TGTGCCAGCAGTTACCCCCAGGGAGGCTACACCTTC	CASSYPQGGYTF
.	TRBJ2-7	many	TRBV9	TGTGCCAGCAGCGTAGAAGAGAGGGTAGGCGAGCAGTACTTC	CASSVEERVGEQYF
.	TRBJ1-2	few	TRBV10-3	TGTGCCATCAGTGAATTCGGGAGGACCTTCGAGAGGGACACCTTC	CAISEFGRTFERDTF
TRBD1	TRBJ1-1	.	TRBV2	TGTGCCAGCATCTTCGACAGGGGTAACACTGAAGCTTTCTTT	CASIFDRGNTEAFF
.	TRBJ1-1	.	TRBV5-1	TGCGCCAGCAGGCGCTTTGAGGCCGCTGAAGCTTTCTTT	CASRRFEAAEAFF
TRBD1	TRBJ1-1	.	TRBV19	TGTGCCAGTTGGGACAGGGGTGACACTGAAGCTTTCTTT	CASWDRGDTEAFF
.	TRBJ2-7	few	TRBV5-4	TGTGCCAGCAGTCCGGGTGGTGGGTTTCGCTACGAGCAGTACTTC	CASSPGGGFRYEQYF
.	TRBJ1-5	few	TRBV6-5	TGTGCCAGCAGTTACTCTAGCCGGGGGGGCAATCAGCCCCAGCATTTT	CASSYSSRGGNQPQHF
TRBD1	TRBJ1-2	.	TRBV30	TGTGCCTGGTCCGGGACAGGGGATTGGGTCGATGGCTACACCTTC	CAWSGTGDWVDGYTF
TRBD1	TRBJ1-2	many	TRBV6-5	TGTGCCAGCAGTTCGACAGGGAGCGGCTACACCTTC	CASSSTGSGYTF
TRBD1	TRBJ1-1	.	TRBV29-1	TGCAGCGTTAGGACAGGCACGAACACTGAAGCTTTCTTT	CSVRTGTNTEAFF
TRBD1	TRBJ2-3	.	TRBV27	TGTGCCAGCAGTCAACAGGGGGCGCAAGGGAATACGCAGTATTTT	CASSQQGAQGNTQYF
TRBD1	TRBJ2-5	.	TRBV7-2	TGTGCCAGCAGCTTACCCGGGACAGGGGTGACCCAGTACTTC	CASSLPGTGVTQYF
.	TRBJ1-2	.	TRBV19	TGTGCCAGTAGTACCTCGTCCCAAACAGGCAAAGGGGATGGCTACACCTTC	CASSTSSQTGKGDGYTF
TRBD1	TRBJ2-7	.	TRBV2	TGTGCCAGCAGGAGGACAGGGGGCTCCTACGAGCAGTACTTC	CASRRTGGSYEQYF
.	TRBJ1-2	few	TRBV28	TGTGCCAGCACCCCGTTTTCTAACTATGGCTACACCTTC	CASTPFSNYGYTF
.	TRBJ2-6	few	TRBV5-1	TGCGCCAGCACCCCGGGTGGTGGGGCCAACGTCCTGACTTTC	CASTPGGGANVLTF
.	TRBJ1-2	.	TRBV7-3	TGTGCCAGCAGCTTATCCCCAGGGCAGGACTATGGCTACACCTTC	CASSLSPGQDYGYTF
.	TRBJ2-7	once	TRBV4-2	TGTGCCAGCAGCTTGGAGTCCTACGAGCAGTACTTC	CASSLESYEQYF
.	TRBJ2-7	few	TRBV2	TGTGCCAGCAGGTTTCTTAGCTCCTACGAGCAGTACTTC	CASRFLSSYEQYF
TRBD1	TRBJ1-1	few	TRBV30	TGTGCCTCCCGGACAGGGCGGGCGGCCACTGAAGCTTTCTTT	CASRTGRAATEAFF
TRBD1	TRBJ2-2	few	TRBV15	TGTGCCACCAGAGGGACAGCGAACACCGGGGAGCTGTTTTTT	CATRGTANTGELFF